One and the same sample provided the 27 T cell receptor beta chains below, sequenced in a study of T cell repertoires and HLA-DP antigens. These receptors' antigens are unknown. Clones were sequenced by immunoSEQ multiplex PCR, and TCRdb holds only the in-frame ones, with some missing. The table includes 90,000 to 130,000 clones, around 92% detected once. Sequencing was carried out using CD4+ T cells from PBMCs. These receptors were obtained from a woman aged 18-30 years in good health and CMV-seronegative.

As regards this clone: The sample contains more than one DNA sequence encoding this CDR3. V gene TRBV7-2 combines with J gene TRBJ2-5, with D unclear. Germline-derived CDR1 and CDR2 are SGHTA and FQGNSA. The CDR3 sequence is 14 residues long. Trimming cost V 0 bases and J 1 base, with 6 bases left between them. The DNA for the CDR3 is TGTGCCAGCAGCTTAGCGGGCACCCAAGAGACCCAGTACTTC. Its protein product is CASSLAGTQETQYF.

The V call is TRBV7-2, the J call TRBJ2-3; D is perhaps TRBD2 (5 bases). This CDR3 region has 16 residues. V was shortened by 2 bases and J by 0 bases, with 12 bases between the two germline ends. Germline V gives CDR1 SGHTA, CDR2 FQGNSA. The CDR3 region has the DNA TGTGCCAGCAGCTTAATCTTGTCGGGGAGCACAGATACGCAGTATTTT. Protein: CASSLILSGSTDTQYF.

The rearrangement uses TRBV28 and TRBJ2-7; possibly TRBD1 or TRBD2 for D (6 bases each). Trimming pared 5 bases from V and 0 bases from J, leaving 14 bases between. This CDR3 contains 15 residues. Germline-derived CDR1 and CDR2 are MDHEN and SYDVKM. CDR3 sequence: CASSPHGGLSYEQYF. The CDR3 region has the DNA TGTGCCAGCAGTCCACACGGGGGCCTCTCCTACGAGCAGTACTTC.

The chain couples TRBV6-1 to TRBJ2-3; the D is unclear. This CDR3 contains 14 residues. Trimming removed 4 bases from V and 8 bases from J, with 16 bases in between. Germline lookup yields CDR1 MNHNS and CDR2 SASEGT. This CDR3 reads CASSAPGRVGTQYF. The CDR3, as DNA: TGTGCCAGCAGTGCGCCTGGCCGCGTGGGTACGCAGTATTTT.

The chain is built from TRBV18 and TRBJ2-7; TRBD2 aligns across 9 bases. Germline V CDR1 and CDR2: KGHSH, LQKENI. The CDR3 sequence is 14 residues long. The junction had 5 bases not matched to a gene; V was cut back by 5 bases and J by 3 bases. The CDR3 loop reads CASSNSGGNYEQYF. The CDR3 nucleotides are TGTGCCAGCTCAAATAGCGGGGGAAACTACGAGCAGTACTTC.

This clone was found once. The chain combines TRBV19 with TRBJ2-5, with D tentatively TRBD2 (5 bases). The CDR3 loop spans 14 amino acids. V gave up 3 bases and J gave up 7 bases, with 15 bases separating them. Germline loops: CDR1 LNHDA, CDR2 SQIVND (reference sequence). CDR3 nucleotide sequence: TGTGCCAGTAGTATGTCAAGGATGGGAGCGACCCAGTACTTC. Amino acid sequence: CASSMSRMGATQYF.

The J gene is TRBJ1-5, the V gene TRBV18; D may be TRBD1 (6 bases). The CDR3 sequence is 14 residues long. Looked up from germline, CDR1 is KGHSH and CDR2 is LQKENI. The V gene lost 4 bases and the J gene lost 4 bases, with 11 bases spanning the gap. CDR3 in DNA: TGTGCCAGCTCACAAACAGGGCCAAATCAGCCCCAGCATTTT. Its translation: CASSQTGPNQPQHF.

The V and J genes are TRBV6-5 and TRBJ2-1; D might be TRBD2 (5 bases). This CDR3 comprises 16 residues. Trimming removed 4 bases at V and 6 bases at J, with 19 bases between. Germline values: CDR1 MNHEY, CDR2 SVGAGI. The CDR3 loop is CASSSKRGSQSNEQFF. The CDR3, as DNA: TGTGCCAGCAGTTCCAAAAGAGGGTCTCAGTCCAATGAGCAGTTCTTC.

This chain uses TRBV28 with TRBJ1-4; D gene unclear. The CDR3 is 14 residues long. The germline V and J ends were trimmed by 7 bases and 4 bases, with 13 bases remaining between them. Germline-derived CDR1 and CDR2 are MDHEN and SYDVKM. The CDR3 protein is CASKQEPINEKLFF. The CDR3 bases are TGTGCCAGCAAGCAGGAGCCTATTAATGAAAAACTGTTTTTT.

This clone was seen only a few times. The genes are TRBV4-2 and TRBJ1-3; TRBD1 matches 11 bases. This CDR3 is built from 15 residues. V gave up 4 bases and J gave up 1 base; unmatched junction bases: 0. Germline loops: CDR1 LGHNA, CDR2 YNFKEQ. For the CDR3, the DNA is TGTGCCAGCAGCCGGGACAGGGGGTCTGGAAACACCATATATTTT. Residues: CASSRDRGSGNTIYF.

The rearrangement links TRBV10-3 to TRBJ2-5; D possibly matches TRBD1 or TRBD2 (6 bases each). This CDR3 has 13 residues. Trimming took off 10 bases at V and 5 bases at J, with 17 bases between the two ends. CDR1 and CDR2 from the germline V gene are ENHRY and SYGVKD. The CDR3 reads CATTFGGEETQYF. The CDR3 nucleotides are TGTGCCACCACCTTCGGGGGCGAGGAGACCCAGTACTTC.

This chain joins TRBV19 and TRBJ1-4; the D is unclear. V lost 4 bases, J lost 0 bases, and 12 bases lay in between. This CDR3 comprises 16 residues. The germline gives CDR1 LNHDA, CDR2 SQIVND (reference sequence). CDR3 sequence (DNA): TGTGCCAGTAGTAGGCCTGGCAGCTCAACTAATGAAAAACTGTTTTTT. Translation gives CASSRPGSSTNEKLFF.

The V and J genes are TRBV7-8 and TRBJ2-1, with D perhaps assigned TRBD1 or TRBD2 (5 bases each). Germline V gene lookup returns CDR1 SGHVS and CDR2 FQNEAQ. V shed 3 bases and J shed 14 bases, with 11 bases lying between them. The length of the CDR3 is 11 residues. This CDR3 is CASSLGRVKFF. CDR3 nucleotides: TGTGCCAGCAGCTTGGGGCGGGTTAAGTTCTTC. The complete variable domain, with remaining parts taken from reference TRBV7-8 and TRBJ2-1, reads GAGVSQSPRYKVAKRGQDVALRCDPISGHVSLFWYQQALGQGPEFLTYFQNEAQLDKSGLPSDRFFAERPEGSVSTLKIQRTQQEDSAVYLCASSLGRVKFFGPGTRLTVL.

The V and J genes are TRBV5-1 and TRBJ2-5; D is possibly TRBD1 or TRBD2 (5 bases each). The length of the CDR3 is 15 residues. Trimming stripped 5 bases from V and 5 bases from J, with 19 bases between. Looked up from germline, CDR1 is SGHRS and CDR2 is YFSETQ. The CDR3 is CASRYGTRELETQYF. The CDR3 nucleotides read TGCGCCAGCAGGTACGGGACCCGGGAATTGGAGACCCAGTACTTC.

The rearrangement joins TRBV18 to TRBJ2-1; D may be TRBD2 (6 bases). The CDR3 totals 13 residues. V was clipped by 5 bases and J by 4 bases, with 9 bases between them. Germline V lookup: CDR1 KGHSH, CDR2 LQKENI. CDR3 protein: CASSKSGYNEQFF. The CDR3 coding sequence is TGTGCCAGCTCAAAAAGCGGGTACAATGAGCAGTTCTTC.

The V call is TRBV7-9, the J call TRBJ1-5, with 7 positions matching TRBD1. The germline gives CDR1 SEHNR, CDR2 FQNEAQ (reference sequence). The V segment lost 4 bases and the J segment 2 bases; nucleotides outside the gene matches: 14. The CDR3 covers 18 residues. The CDR3 loop reads CASSSDPGQKTRNQPQHF. The CDR3 region has the DNA TGTGCCAGCAGCTCGGACCCGGGACAGAAGACTCGCAATCAGCCCCAGCATTTT.

This chain links TRBV11-3 with TRBJ2-3; the match to TRBD1 covers 7 bases. Losses at the gene ends were 3 bases for V and 4 bases for J; bases not matched to a gene: 4. Per germline, CDR1 SGHNT and CDR2 YENEEA. This CDR3 has 14 amino acids. The CDR3 DNA reads TGTGCCAGCAGCTTGAGCAGGGGGTCAGATACGCAGTATTTT. This translates into CASSLSRGSDTQYF.

This rearrangement joins TRBV5-1 to TRBJ2-5; tentative D call: TRBD2 (7 bases). The CDR3 is 16 amino acids. Trimming removed 0 bases from V and 5 bases from J, with 17 bases in between. CDR1 SGHRS and CDR2 YFSETQ come from the germline V gene. Written as DNA, the CDR3 is TGCGCCAGCAGCTTGGGAATCTCGGGGGGCAGGGAGACCCAGTACTTC. Translation gives CASSLGISGGRETQYF.

The chain carries TRBV28 and TRBJ2-1, with TRBD2 as a possible D gene (6 bases). The CDR3 sequence is 15 residues long. Germline CDR1 reads MDHEN; CDR2 reads SYDVKM. V lost 5 bases, J lost 7 bases, and 18 bases lay in between. For the CDR3, the DNA is TGTGCCAGCAGTCCTTCCAGACTGGCGGGGAATGAGCAGTTCTTC. Translating it yields CASSPSRLAGNEQFF.

The chain recombines TRBV27 with TRBJ1-5; D is uncertain. V was clipped by 4 bases and J by 11 bases, with 12 bases between them. Germline CDR1 is MNHEY and CDR2 is SMNVEV (reference sequence). The CDR3 runs to 12 residues. The CDR3 bases are TGTGCCAGCAGTTCCACGGCCGGGTCCCAGCATTTT. It encodes CASSSTAGSQHF.

Details on this clone: This same CDR3 is encoded by further DNA sequences in the sample. The gene calls are TRBV6-1 and TRBJ2-1; either TRBD1 or TRBD2 may supply D (5 bases each). There are 15 residues in the CDR3. Per germline, CDR1 MNHNS and CDR2 SASEGT. V was pared by 6 bases and J by 2 bases, with 14 bases between. The CDR3, as DNA: TGTGCCAGCAGAAACCGGGACGGGACCTACAATGAGCAGTTCTTC. It is translated as CASRNRDGTYNEQFF.

This rearrangement joins TRBV10-3 to TRBJ2-1, with 11 bases aligning to TRBD2. This CDR3 spans 16 amino acids. Germline V gene sequence: CDR1 ENHRY, CDR2 SYGVKD. Germline trimming cut 0 bases from V and 10 bases from J; bases unmatched to any gene: 8. CDR3 protein: CAISESGSGRAREQFF. CDR3 nucleotides: TGTGCCATCAGTGAGTCGGGTAGCGGGAGGGCCAGGGAGCAGTTCTTC.

The V call is TRBV19, the J call TRBJ2-6, with unresolved D. Trimming left V 4 bases short and J 0 bases short, with 19 bases between. Germline values: CDR1 LNHDA, CDR2 SQIVND (reference sequence). The CDR3 sequence is 19 residues long. CDR3 nucleotide sequence: TGTGCCAGTAGTACGGTAGTAATTACAGCGTCCTCTGGGGCCAACGTCCTGACTTTC. Translating it yields CASSTVVITASSGANVLTF.

This sequence joins TRBV5-8 and TRBJ2-3; no firm D call. This CDR3 spans 16 amino acids. The germline gives CDR1 SGHTS, CDR2 YDEGEE. Trimming left V 0 bases short and J 3 bases short, with 14 bases between. Here the CDR3 DNA reads TGTGCCAGCAGCTTGGCCCGGAAGGTTATGACAGATACGCAGTATTTT. Translated: CASSLARKVMTDTQYF.

The chain uses TRBV7-9 and TRBJ2-3, with a possible D match to TRBD1 (5 bases). V was cut by 5 bases and J by 3 bases, with 15 bases left in between. This CDR3 has 15 residues. The germline gives CDR1 SEHNR, CDR2 FQNEAQ (reference sequence). CDR3 nucleotide sequence: TGTGCCAGCAGCAAAGTTCAGACAGCGACAGATACGCAGTATTTT. This encodes CASSKVQTATDTQYF.

The V call is TRBV6-1, the J call TRBJ2-7; 10 positions agree with TRBD2. The CDR3 sequence is 15 residues long. V lost 5 bases, J lost 4 bases, and 8 bases stayed unmatched. Germline CDR1 reads MNHNS; CDR2 reads SASEGT. The CDR3 DNA is TGTGCCAGCAGTCTAGCGGGGGCCGATTTGTACGAGCAGTACGTC. Amino acids: CASSLAGADLYEQYV.

The DNA of the CDR3 is TGTGCCAGCAGCTTCTCGGGACAGTTGTACAATGAGCAGTTCTTC. Amino acid sequence: CASSFSGQLYNEQFF. The chain links TRBV7-3 to TRBJ2-1, with 7 bases matching TRBD1. Germline values: CDR1 SGHTA, CDR2 FQGTGA. There are 15 residues in the CDR3. With V trimmed by 3 bases and J by 4 bases, 6 bases remained unmatched.